This T cell receptor beta chain was observed in a study of T cell responses to AZD1222 COVID-19 vaccine. Overall study findings and caveats: Only a handful of AZD1222 recipients, several in all, had baseline seropositivity. Spike-specific TCR breadth and depth grew following two AZD1222 doses.

Comment on this clone: Its antigen is not identified.

Generated by immunoSEQ multiplex PCR, the TCRdb table keeps only in-frame clones and is missing some. This sample has about 90,000 clones, with approximately 89% found just once. CDR3 length equals 13 residues. Deletions cut 2 bases from V and 8 bases from J, with 12 bases between. The germline V gene has CDR1 MDHEN and CDR2 SYDVKM. The chain combines TRBV28 with TRBJ1-2; maybe TRBD1 (6 bases). The receptor was derived from an adult in good health. The sample consisted of peripheral blood, taken on day 0 of MenACWY control vaccination. CDR3 coding DNA: TGTGCCAGCAGTTTACTGGGGGCGCGCGGCTACACCTTC. Translating it yields CASSLLGARGYTF.